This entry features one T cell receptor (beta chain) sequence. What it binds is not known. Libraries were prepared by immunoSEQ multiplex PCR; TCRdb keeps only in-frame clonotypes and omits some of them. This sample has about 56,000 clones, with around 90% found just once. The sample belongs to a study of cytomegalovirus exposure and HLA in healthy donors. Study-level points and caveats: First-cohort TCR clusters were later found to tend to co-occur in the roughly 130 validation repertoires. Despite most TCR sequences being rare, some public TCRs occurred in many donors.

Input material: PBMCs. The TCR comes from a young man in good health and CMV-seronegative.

CDR3 DNA sequence: TGCAGCGTTGCTAGCGGGAGGTATAACTACAATGAGCAGTTCTTC. Translated: CSVASGRYNYNEQFF. The chain is built from TRBV29-1 and TRBJ2-1; 11 bases fit TRBD2. The CDR3 has 15 amino acids. Per germline, CDR1 SQVTM and CDR2 ANQGSEA. The ends lost 4 bases at V and 3 bases at J; junction bases unmatched: 5.